The entry below gives a single T cell receptor (beta chain) sequence along with its context. Antigen: not known. The entry originates in a study of shared clonotypes between healthy human individuals. Study-level findings and limits: Rarefaction showed that sequencing of sorted subsets was incomplete (despite large depth). Relative to memory subsets, naive subsets generally showed larger estimated richness.

CD45RO-negative cells were positively selected for CCR7, leaving out terminally differentiated effector memory CD45RA+ cells. Method: immunoSEQ multiplex PCR; TCRdb's copy keeps in-frame clones and lacks some. The sample consists of hundreds of thousands of clones, just over 95% of them appearing once. Germline V lookup: CDR1 LNHNV, CDR2 YYDKDF (reference sequence). The V end was cut by 1 base, the J end by 9 bases, with 22 bases between. This CDR3 is built from 17 residues. Material for sequencing was naive CD8+ T cells sorted from blood. The receptor was isolated from a man aged 25 to 45 in good health. The chain links TRBV15 to TRBJ2-1, with D possibly TRBD1 on 6 matching bases. Written as DNA, the CDR3 is TGTGCCACCAGCAGAGTGGGGGCCCAACGTAAAGCGACTGAGCAGTTCTTC. Translated: CATSRVGAQRKATEQFF.